A selection of T cell receptor beta chains follows, all from one sample in a study of T-cell memory formation after mild COVID-19. TCRdb ran MiXCR on the 5' RACE reads and lists one entry per CDR3 protein. The sample lists 280,000 or so distinct CDR3 sequences, 15% to 20% occurring once. Sequencing was carried out using PBMCs or a T cell subset sorted from them (not recorded which). The origin of the receptors is a man aged 18 to 35 who had mild COVID-19 (a few samples of this study predate the infection). Cell type and time point are not known. Each CDR3 is given without its conserved first and last residue.

>TRBJ1-5|TRBV7-9
ASSFSLNQPQH
>TRBJ2-5|TRBV4-2
ASSQADRTQETQY
>TRBJ1-1|TRBV12-3/TRBV12-4
ASSFWGAGTEAF
>TRBJ1-5|TRBV6-2/TRBV6-3
ASSYGGHPGPQH
>TRBJ2-1|TRBV30
AWSWTGSRSRSEQF
>TRBJ2-6|TRBV9
ASSAGQGPFSGANVLT
>TRBJ2-3|TRBV5-1
ASSGGLAAYTDTQY
>TRBJ2-5|TRBV7-6
ASSLRPAGEETQY
>TRBJ2-2|TRBV5-4
ASSRNRGTGELF
>TRBJ1-1|TRBV13
ASSLDGPSFAEAF
>TRBJ1-5|TRBV12-3/TRBV12-4
ASSSGASNQPQH
>TRBJ1-6|TRBV4-3
ASSQEGWENSPLH
>TRBJ2-3|TRBV29-1
SVEGLVFGQGNTDTQY
>TRBJ1-4|TRBV18
ASSPDVANEKLF
>TRBJ1-1|TRBV19
ASRMGGWTEAF
>TRBJ2-3|TRBV3-1
ASSLSPGTSGGVEDTQY
>TRBJ2-2|TRBV12-3/TRBV12-4
ASSSYDRVGGELF
>TRBJ2-1|TRBV29-1
SGQAGAKGEF
>TRBJ2-1|TRBV4-3
ASSQGDRYNEQF
>TRBJ1-5|TRBV4-1
ASSPPSLNQPQH
>TRBJ2-2|TRBV24-1
ATQTGHLNTGELF
>TRBJ1-1|TRBV19
ASTLNTEAF
>TRBJ1-2|TRBV4-3
ASSQGRSGIGYGYT
>TRBJ2-5|TRBV11-2
ASSPSSGGQETQY
>TRBJ1-2|TRBV4-1
ASSQERGGFPGT
>TRBJ2-3|TRBV20-1
SAIIGGTDTQY
>TRBJ1-6|TRBV27
ASSQGREPLH
>TRBJ1-2|TRBV29-1
SVVRAYGST